The 32 T cell receptor beta chains below come from one sample, sequenced in a study of response to subunit inactivated influenza vaccine. TCRdb independently ran MiXCR on the RT-PCR reads; one entry per CDR3 protein. The sample has about 650,000 distinct CDR3 sequences, approximately 15% seen once. Material: PBMCs from blood, obtained 11 to 12 days after vaccination. The source is a middle-aged man who received an inactivated influenza vaccine.

This clonotype has only a few counts. The rearrangement joins TRBV21-1 to TRBJ2-7; the D call in the table, TRBD1, was not verified against the DNA. TRBV21-1 is listed as a pseudogene. This CDR3 region has 13 residues. The DNA of the CDR3 is TGTGCCAGCAGCAAGGACAGGGGTAGGGAACAGTACTTC. Its translation: CASSKDRGREQYF.

V gene TRBV9 combines with J gene TRBJ1-2; no reliable D call. Germline loops: CDR1 SGDLS, CDR2 YYNGEE. The CDR3 has 17 amino acids. The V end lost 5 bases, the J end lost 6 bases, and 26 bases lay between the germline ends. The DNA for the CDR3 is TGTGCCAGCAGTCTGGGGTATCGGGGAGAGGCTACTAATGGCTACACCTTC. Protein: CASSLGYRGEATNGYTF.

The chain recombines TRBV5-4 with TRBJ1-2; 9 bases agree with TRBD1. The trim removed 4 bases at V and 3 bases at J, leaving 7 bases unmatched. This CDR3 has 15 residues. Germline V gives CDR1 SGHNT, CDR2 YYREEE (reference sequence). CDR3 bases: TGTGCCAGCAGCCGGCCGGGACAGGGTGACTATGGCTACACCTTC. Residues: CASSRPGQGDYGYTF.

The chain recombines TRBV25-1 with TRBJ2-1, with D perhaps assigned TRBD1 or TRBD2 (5 bases each). The CDR3 consists of 16 residues. Looked up from germline, CDR1 is MGHDK and CDR2 is SYGVNS. Trimming pared 5 bases from V and 0 bases from J, leaving 14 bases between. CDR3: CASSPRDPSSYNEQFF. CDR3 DNA sequence: TGTGCCAGCAGTCCCCGGGACCCGAGCTCCTACAATGAGCAGTTCTTC.

This clonotype was found a few times. The J gene is TRBJ1-5, the V gene TRBV19; D is perhaps TRBD1 (5 bases). Germline loops: CDR1 LNHDA, CDR2 SQIVND (reference sequence). The V end was cut by 5 bases, the J end by 6 bases, with 17 bases between. The CDR3 sequence is 15 residues long. The CDR3 coding sequence is TGTGCCAGTAGTCCGATCGGGGTCGGGGGTCAGCCCCAGCATTTT. Translating it yields CASSPIGVGGQPQHF.

This sequence joins TRBV19 and TRBJ2-1; D call uncertain. V lost 3 bases to trimming and J lost 0 bases, with 12 bases between them. The germline V gene has CDR1 LNHDA and CDR2 SQIVND (reference sequence). The CDR3 is 16 amino acids. Here the CDR3 reads CASSMVLRSSYNEQFF. In nucleotides, the CDR3 is TGTGCCAGTAGTATGGTCCTGAGGAGCTCCTACAATGAGCAGTTCTTC.

The chain carries TRBV3-1 and TRBJ2-7; no clear D. With 3 bases removed from V and 5 bases from J, the gap between germline ends came to 8 bases. Germline assignment: CDR1 LGHDT and CDR2 YNNKEL (reference sequence). This CDR3 is 12 amino acids long. The CDR3 is CASSHQDDEQYF. DNA for the CDR3: TGTGCCAGCAGCCACCAGGACGACGAGCAGTACTTC.

This clonotype has at least ten counts. The chain employs TRBV20-1 and TRBJ1-1; maybe TRBD1 (5 bases). The CDR3 sequence is 13 residues long. The germline V gene encodes CDR1 DFQATT and CDR2 SNEGSKA (reference sequence). Trimming took off 1 base at V and 1 base at J, with 7 bases between the two ends. CDR3 sequence: CSARVTGNTEAFF. The CDR3 DNA is TGCAGTGCTAGAGTTACAGGGAACACTGAAGCTTTCTTT.

The rearrangement links TRBV7-2 to TRBJ2-5; D is perhaps TRBD2 (6 bases). The V end lost 1 base, the J end lost 5 bases, and 14 bases lay between the germline ends. CDR1 is SGHTA, CDR2 FQGNSA, per germline. CDR3 size: 15 residues. Written as DNA, the CDR3 is TGTGCCAGCAGCTTAGTACCGGGGAGGATTGAGACCCAGTACTTC. Its translation: CASSLVPGRIETQYF.

This clonotype was observed a few times. This chain links TRBV14 with TRBJ2-5, with D hard to call. Trimming left V 4 bases short and J 5 bases short, with 8 bases between. The CDR3 covers 12 residues. In germline, CDR1 is SGHDN, CDR2 FVKESK. The CDR3 nucleotides are TGTGCCAGCAGCCGGTTCAGGGAGACCCAGTACTTC. It yields the protein CASSRFRETQYF.

V gene TRBV11-1 combines with J gene TRBJ2-7; D not resolved. The CDR3 totals 11 residues. Trimming pared 1 base from V and 6 bases from J, leaving 4 bases between. Germline V gene lookup returns CDR1 SGHAT and CDR2 FQDESV (reference sequence). CDR3 nucleotides: TGTGCCAGCAGCTTAGGAATCGAGCAGTACTTC. Its translation is CASSLGIEQYF.

This clonotype was seen only a few times. The V call is TRBV24-1, the J call TRBJ2-1; 9 nucleotides align to TRBD1. Germline V gene sequence: CDR1 KGHDR, CDR2 SFDVKD. The CDR3 length is 15 residues. V trimming: 7 bases; J trimming: 4 bases; junction bases outside the gene matches: 7. The CDR3 loop is CATRGDRGFYNEQFF. The CDR3 region has the DNA TGTGCCACCAGAGGAGACAGGGGGTTTTACAATGAGCAGTTCTTC.

The chain recombines TRBV20-1 with TRBJ2-4, with 8 bases matching TRBD2. This CDR3 is built from 15 residues. The V gene's germline CDR1 is DFQATT and CDR2 SNEGSKA (reference sequence). V was pared by 1 base and J by 8 bases, with 10 bases of the junction left unmatched. The CDR3 here is CSARGDRPRGDIQYF. Written as DNA, the CDR3 is TGCAGTGCTAGAGGAGACAGGCCGCGGGGGGACATTCAGTACTTC.

The table lists this clonotype with a few counts. This chain connects TRBV5-1 to TRBJ2-5; D is possibly TRBD1 (5 bases). Trimming left V 2 bases short and J 5 bases short, with 13 bases between. CDR3 size: 14 residues. Per the germline V gene, CDR1 is SGHRS and CDR2 is YFSETQ. CDR3 in amino acids: CASSFQGVAETQYF. DNA of the CDR3: TGCGCCAGCAGCTTTCAGGGTGTAGCCGAGACCCAGTACTTC. Full variable domain (remainder filled in from reference TRBV5-1 and TRBJ2-5): KAGVTQTPRYLIKTRGQQVTLSCSPISGHRSVSWYQQTPGQGLQFLFEYFSETQRNKGNFPGRFSGRQFSNSRSEMNVSTLELGDSALYLCASSFQGVAETQYFGPGTRLLVL.

The table lists this clonotype with a few counts. The gene calls are TRBV30 and TRBJ2-5; 7 positions agree with TRBD2. After removal of 1 base from V and 7 bases from J, the junction contained 12 bases not matched to a gene. This CDR3 is built from 15 residues. Germline CDR1 is GTSNPN and CDR2 is SVGIG (reference sequence). The CDR3 DNA reads as TGTGCCTGGAGTGCCCGACTAGCCCTATATGGGACCCAGTACTTC. Translation: CAWSARLALYGTQYF. The full variable domain, in which reference TRBV30 and TRBJ2-5 provide the parts outside the CDR3, is SQTIHQWPATLVQPVGSPLSLECTVEGTSNPNLYWYRQAAGRGLQLLFYSVGIGQISSEVPQNLSASRPQDRQFILSSKKLLLSDSGFYLCAWSARLALYGTQYFGPGTRLLVL.

A few counts support this clonotype. This sequence joins TRBV4-1 and TRBJ2-2; D gene ambiguous. Germline V gives CDR1 MGHRA, CDR2 YSYEKL. V was shortened by 1 base and J by 3 bases, with 12 bases between the two germline ends. The CDR3 covers 16 residues. The DNA of the CDR3 is TGCGCCAGCAGCCAAGTCTTGGGCGCGGACACCGGGGAGCTGTTTTTT. Its translation: CASSQVLGADTGELFF.

This clonotype has more than one count but fewer than ten. The chain uses TRBV2 and TRBJ2-1; 10 bases map to TRBD1. CDR3 length equals 19 residues. CDR1 and CDR2 (germline): SNHLY, FYNNEI. The ends lost 3 bases at V and 4 bases at J; junction bases unmatched: 15. CDR3 nucleotides: TGTGCCAGCAGTGATGGGACAGGGGCCTCCCTCCTTCTATACAATGAGCAGTTCTTC. Amino acids: CASSDGTGASLLLYNEQFF.

This clonotype was seen a handful of times. The chain combines TRBV6-2 or TRBV6-3 with TRBJ2-2, with D maybe TRBD2 (5 bases). V dropped 0 bases and J dropped 2 bases, with 13 bases sitting between them. The germline CDR1 and CDR2 sequences are MNHEY and SVGEGT. This CDR3 spans 17 amino acids. CDR3 DNA: TGTGCCAGCAGTTACTCGAGAGTTGGACTTAACACCGGGGAGCTGTTTTTT. It codes for CASSYSRVGLNTGELFF.

The chain recombines TRBV29-1 with TRBJ2-1, with 7 bases aligning to TRBD2. The CDR3 consists of 16 residues. Germline CDR1 SQVTM, CDR2 ANQGSEA. V was clipped by 0 bases and J by 7 bases; unmatched bases: 12. CDR3 in amino acids: CSVEDPGLEGGNEQFF. CDR3 sequence (DNA): TGCAGCGTTGAAGATCCCGGACTAGAGGGTGGGAATGAGCAGTTCTTC.

A few counts support this clonotype. The chain couples TRBV5-5 to TRBJ1-1; D is undetermined. V dropped 3 bases and J dropped 2 bases, with 14 bases sitting between them. Germline V CDR1 and CDR2: SGHKS, YYEKEE (reference sequence). CDR3 length equals 15 residues. The chain's CDR3 is CASSYVPTANTEAFF. The CDR3 coding sequence is TGTGCCAGCAGCTACGTCCCCACAGCTAACACTGAAGCTTTCTTT.

The V gene is TRBV21-1, the J gene TRBJ2-7; the table's TRBD2 call for D was not verified on the DNA. TRBV21-1 is designated a pseudogene. The CDR3 is made up of 16 amino acids. CDR3 amino acids: CASSKTASGHSYEQYF. In DNA form, the CDR3 reads TGTGCCAGCAGCAAAACGGCTAGCGGGCACTCCTACGAGCAGTACTTC.

Many counts were recorded for this clonotype. The gene calls are TRBV5-1 and TRBJ2-7; D ambiguous. The germline gives CDR1 SGHRS, CDR2 YFSETQ. The CDR3 spans 16 residues. The ends were cut back, 4 bases at V and 3 bases at J, with 20 bases in the middle. The chain's CDR3 is CASSTGTAVDSYEQYF. The CDR3 DNA reads TGCGCCAGCAGCACCGGCACAGCCGTGGATAGCTACGAGCAGTACTTC.

This clonotype was observed a handful of times. This rearrangement joins TRBV5-1 to TRBJ1-6; TRBD1 aligns across 7 bases. Trimming removed 3 bases from V and 10 bases from J; junction bases left unmatched: 10. This CDR3 spans 15 amino acids. Germline V gene sequence: CDR1 SGHRS, CDR2 YFSETQ. This chain's CDR3 is CASSSLDRENSPLHF. CDR3 coding DNA: TGCGCCAGCAGCTCCCTTGACAGGGAAAACTCACCCCTCCACTTT.

As to this clonotype: One junction end disagrees with the germline gene, perhaps due to a read error. This rearrangement joins TRBV6-5 to TRBJ2-3; 7 bases agree with TRBD1. The CDR3 spans 14 residues. Per germline, CDR1 MNHEY and CDR2 SVGAGI. The chain's CDR3 is CASSYSVGTDTQDF. Written as DNA, the CDR3 is TGTGCCAGCAGTTACTCGGTAGGGACAGATACGCAGGATTTT.

The V and J genes are TRBV4-2 and TRBJ2-1; 9 bases fit TRBD2. V shed 0 bases and J 4 bases; nucleotides not matched to a gene: 4. Germline loops: CDR1 LGHNA, CDR2 YNFKEQ. The CDR3 sequence is 16 residues long. The CDR3: CASSQDLAGKYNEQFF. CDR3 coding DNA: TGTGCCAGCAGCCAAGATCTAGCGGGAAAATACAATGAGCAGTTCTTC.

This clonotype appeared a few times. The chain links TRBV29-1 to TRBJ2-3; no firm D call. This CDR3 has 13 amino acids. Germline lookup yields CDR1 SQVTM and CDR2 ANQGSEA. Trimming pared 3 bases from V and 2 bases from J, leaving 9 bases between. CDR3 sequence reads: CSVDGDLTDTQYF. The CDR3 nucleotides read TGCAGCGTTGACGGCGACCTCACAGATACGCAGTATTTT.

The genes are TRBV6-1 and TRBJ2-7; D is possibly TRBD1 or TRBD2 (6 bases each). Germline V CDR1 and CDR2: MNHNS, SASEGT. The CDR3 contains 14 residues. V lost 7 bases, J lost 2 bases, and 15 bases lay in between. CDR3 nucleotide sequence: TGTGCCAGCATCGATAGGGGGGTCGCCTACGAGCAGTACTTC. Its translation is CASIDRGVAYEQYF.

This clonotype was counted many times. CDR3 in DNA: TGCAGTGCCCCGATGGGGGCCGCCTACGAGCAGTACTTC. It translates to CSAPMGAAYEQYF. V is TRBV20-1 and J is TRBJ2-7, with a possible D match to TRBD1 (6 bases). This CDR3 has 13 residues. V lost 6 bases to trimming and J lost 2 bases, with 14 bases between them. The germline V gene has CDR1 DFQATT and CDR2 SNEGSKA (reference sequence).

This clonotype turned up a few times. This chain uses TRBV5-1 with TRBJ2-7, with D possibly being TRBD1 (5 bases). The CDR3 has 14 residues. V was cut by 0 bases and J by 2 bases, with 9 bases left in between. The germline V gene has CDR1 SGHRS and CDR2 YFSETQ. The CDR3 coding sequence is TGCGCCAGCAGCTTGGTACAGGCGGCCTACGAGCAGTACTTC. It translates to CASSLVQAAYEQYF. Supplemented by reference TRBV5-1 and TRBJ2-7, the full variable domain reads KAGVTQTPRYLIKTRGQQVTLSCSPISGHRSVSWYQQTPGQGLQFLFEYFSETQRNKGNFPGRFSGRQFSNSRSEMNVSTLELGDSALYLCASSLVQAAYEQYFGPGTRLTVT.

The chain uses TRBV12-3 or TRBV12-4 and TRBJ1-5; the D gene is possibly TRBD1 (6 bases). There are 14 residues in the CDR3. The V and J ends lost 2 bases and 4 bases respectively, with 9 bases between them. The chain's CDR3 is CASSLYGQNQPQHF. The CDR3 bases are TGTGCCAGCAGTTTATACGGACAGAATCAGCCCCAGCATTTT.

J is TRBJ1-4 and V is TRBV12-3 or TRBV12-4, with D hard to call. Trimming pared 7 bases from V and 8 bases from J, leaving 14 bases between. This CDR3 has 13 residues. The CDR3 DNA is TGTGCCAGCACCTCTTTTGGTTCCGAAAAACTGTTTTTT. Its translation: CASTSFGSEKLFF.

This clonotype was seen many times. The genes are TRBV10-3 and TRBJ2-5; TRBD2 is a possible D gene (7 bases). Trimming removed 4 bases from V and 2 bases from J, with 17 bases in between. This CDR3 is built from 16 residues. Per germline, CDR1 ENHRY and CDR2 SYGVKD. The CDR3 DNA reads as TGTGCCATCAGTGGGGGGCTAGCGGCATCACAAGAGACCCAGTACTTC. This codes for CAISGGLAASQETQYF.